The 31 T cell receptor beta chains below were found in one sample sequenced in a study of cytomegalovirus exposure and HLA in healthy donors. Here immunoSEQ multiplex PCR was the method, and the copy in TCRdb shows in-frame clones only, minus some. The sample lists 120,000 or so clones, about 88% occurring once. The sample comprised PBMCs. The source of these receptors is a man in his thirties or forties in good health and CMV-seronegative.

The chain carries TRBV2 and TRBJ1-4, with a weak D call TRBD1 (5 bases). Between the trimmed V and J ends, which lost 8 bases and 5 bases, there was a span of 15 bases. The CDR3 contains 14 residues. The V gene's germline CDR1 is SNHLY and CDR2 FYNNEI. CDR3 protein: CASGRQIRNEKLFF. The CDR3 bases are TGTGCCAGCGGAAGACAGATCCGAAATGAAAAACTGTTTTTT.

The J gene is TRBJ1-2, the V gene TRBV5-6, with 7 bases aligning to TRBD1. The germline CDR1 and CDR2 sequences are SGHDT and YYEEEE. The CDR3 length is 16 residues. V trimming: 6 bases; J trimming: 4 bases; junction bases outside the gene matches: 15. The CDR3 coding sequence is TGTGCCAGCATCTTAGGGGACAGAGGAAGTACCTATGGCTACACCTTC. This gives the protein CASILGDRGSTYGYTF.

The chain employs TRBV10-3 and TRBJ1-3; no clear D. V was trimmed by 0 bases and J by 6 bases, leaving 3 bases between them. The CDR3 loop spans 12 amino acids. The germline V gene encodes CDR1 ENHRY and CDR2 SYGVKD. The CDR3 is CAISESLNTIYF. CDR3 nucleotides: TGTGCCATCAGTGAGTCCCTAAACACCATATATTTT.

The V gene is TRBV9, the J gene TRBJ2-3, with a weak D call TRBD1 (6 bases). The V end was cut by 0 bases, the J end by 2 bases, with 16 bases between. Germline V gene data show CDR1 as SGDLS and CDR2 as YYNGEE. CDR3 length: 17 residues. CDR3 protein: CASSVGWGQGVTDTQYF. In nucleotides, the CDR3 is TGTGCCAGCAGCGTAGGATGGGGGCAGGGCGTCACAGATACGCAGTATTTT.

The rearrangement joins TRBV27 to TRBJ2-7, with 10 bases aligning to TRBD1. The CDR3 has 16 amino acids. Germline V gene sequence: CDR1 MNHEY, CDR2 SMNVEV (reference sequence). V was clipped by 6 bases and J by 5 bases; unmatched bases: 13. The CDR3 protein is CASSSGTGDSANEQYF. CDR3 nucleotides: TGTGCCAGCAGCTCCGGGACAGGGGATTCGGCTAACGAGCAGTACTTC.

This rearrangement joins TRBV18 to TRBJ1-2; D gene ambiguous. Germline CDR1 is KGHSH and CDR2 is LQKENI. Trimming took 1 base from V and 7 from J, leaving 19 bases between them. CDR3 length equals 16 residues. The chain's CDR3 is CASSPLSSTAEGGYTF. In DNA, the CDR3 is TGTGCCAGCTCACCACTGTCAAGCACGGCAGAGGGTGGCTACACCTTC.

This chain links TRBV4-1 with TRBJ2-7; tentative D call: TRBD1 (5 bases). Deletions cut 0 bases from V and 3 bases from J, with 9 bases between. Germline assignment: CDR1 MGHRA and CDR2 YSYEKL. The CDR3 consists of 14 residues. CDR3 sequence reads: CASSQDLQDYEQYF. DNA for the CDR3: TGCGCCAGCAGCCAAGACCTACAGGACTACGAGCAGTACTTC.

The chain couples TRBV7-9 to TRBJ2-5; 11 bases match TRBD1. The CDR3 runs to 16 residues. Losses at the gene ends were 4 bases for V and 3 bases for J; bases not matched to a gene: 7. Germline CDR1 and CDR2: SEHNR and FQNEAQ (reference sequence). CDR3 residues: CASSSRWGQGEETQYF. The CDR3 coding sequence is TGTGCCAGCAGCTCGAGATGGGGACAGGGGGAAGAGACCCAGTACTTC. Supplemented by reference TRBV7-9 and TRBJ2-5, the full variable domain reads DTGVSQNPRHKITKRGQNVTFRCDPISEHNRLYWYRQTLGQGPEFLTYFQNEAQLEKSRLLSDRFSAERPKGSFSTLEIQRTEQGDSAMYLCASSSRWGQGEETQYFGPGTRLLVL.

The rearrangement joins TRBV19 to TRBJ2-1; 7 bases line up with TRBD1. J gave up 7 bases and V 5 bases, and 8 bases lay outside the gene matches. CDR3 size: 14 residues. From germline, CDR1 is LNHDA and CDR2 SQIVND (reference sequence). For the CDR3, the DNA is TGTGCCAGTAGTTACAGGGGACGCGTAAATGAGCAGTTCTTC. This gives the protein CASSYRGRVNEQFF.

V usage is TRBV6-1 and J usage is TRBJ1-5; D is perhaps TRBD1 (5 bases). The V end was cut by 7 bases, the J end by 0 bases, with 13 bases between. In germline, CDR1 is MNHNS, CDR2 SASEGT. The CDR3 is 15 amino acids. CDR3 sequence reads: CASTLRDLSNQPQHF. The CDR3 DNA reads TGTGCCAGCACCTTGCGGGACCTTAGCAATCAGCCCCAGCATTTT.

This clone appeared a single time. The CDR3 DNA reads as TGTGCCAGCGGCTGGACACAGACTCAAGAGACCCAGTACTTC. It yields the protein CASGWTQTQETQYF. This rearrangement joins TRBV6-1 to TRBJ2-5, with TRBD1 as a possible D gene (5 bases). Per germline, CDR1 MNHNS and CDR2 SASEGT. Trimming removed 8 bases from V and 2 bases from J, with 15 bases in between. This CDR3 spans 14 amino acids.

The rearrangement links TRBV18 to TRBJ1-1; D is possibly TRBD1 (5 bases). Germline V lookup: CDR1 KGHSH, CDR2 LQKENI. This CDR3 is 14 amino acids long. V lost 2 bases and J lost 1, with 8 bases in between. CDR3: CASSPVQANTEAFF. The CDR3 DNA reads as TGTGCCAGCTCACCAGTACAGGCGAACACTGAAGCTTTCTTT. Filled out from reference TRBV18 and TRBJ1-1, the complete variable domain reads NAGVMQNPRHLVRRRGQEARLRCSPMKGHSHVYWYRQLPEEGLKFMVYLQKENIIDESGMPKERFSAEFPKEGPSILRIQQVVRGDSAAYFCASSPVQANTEAFFGQGTRLTVV.

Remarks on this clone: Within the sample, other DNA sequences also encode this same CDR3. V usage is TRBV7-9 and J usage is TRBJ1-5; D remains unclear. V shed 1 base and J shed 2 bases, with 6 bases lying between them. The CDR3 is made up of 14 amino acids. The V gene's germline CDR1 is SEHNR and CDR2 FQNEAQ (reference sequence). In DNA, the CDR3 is TGTGCCAGCAGCTTAGGAGGTCGCAATCAGCCCCAGCATTTT. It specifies CASSLGGRNQPQHF.

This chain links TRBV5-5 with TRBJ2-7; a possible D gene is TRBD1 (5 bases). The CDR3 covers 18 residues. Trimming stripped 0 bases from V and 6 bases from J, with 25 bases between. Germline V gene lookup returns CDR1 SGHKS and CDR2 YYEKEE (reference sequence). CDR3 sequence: CASSLAAGPSRPLVEQYF. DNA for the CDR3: TGTGCCAGCAGCTTGGCGGCAGGGCCCAGTCGTCCTCTGGTCGAGCAGTACTTC.

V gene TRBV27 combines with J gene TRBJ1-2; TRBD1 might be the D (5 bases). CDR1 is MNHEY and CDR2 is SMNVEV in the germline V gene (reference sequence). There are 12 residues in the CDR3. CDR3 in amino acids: CAWGGKNYGYTF. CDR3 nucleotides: TGTGCGTGGGGGGGGAAGAACTATGGCTACACCTTC.

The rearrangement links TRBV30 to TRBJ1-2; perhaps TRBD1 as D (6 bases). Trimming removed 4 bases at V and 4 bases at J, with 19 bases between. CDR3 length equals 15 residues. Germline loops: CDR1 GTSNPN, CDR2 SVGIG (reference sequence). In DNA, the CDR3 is TGTGCCTGGACTGTTACAGGGACGGTTACCTATGGCTACACCTTC. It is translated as CAWTVTGTVTYGYTF.

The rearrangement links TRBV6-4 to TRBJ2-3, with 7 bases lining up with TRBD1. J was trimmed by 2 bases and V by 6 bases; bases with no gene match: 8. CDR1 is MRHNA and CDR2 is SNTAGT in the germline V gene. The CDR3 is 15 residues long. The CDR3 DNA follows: TGTGCCAGCAGCGATACAGGGGCGATCACAGATACGCAGTATTTT. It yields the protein CASSDTGAITDTQYF.

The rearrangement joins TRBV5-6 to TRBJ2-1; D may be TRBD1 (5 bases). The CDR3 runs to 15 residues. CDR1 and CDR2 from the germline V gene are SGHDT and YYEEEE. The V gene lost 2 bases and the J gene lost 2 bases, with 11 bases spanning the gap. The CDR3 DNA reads TGTGCCAGCAGCTTCTCCAGGGCCCCCTACAATGAGCAGTTCTTC. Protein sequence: CASSFSRAPYNEQFF.

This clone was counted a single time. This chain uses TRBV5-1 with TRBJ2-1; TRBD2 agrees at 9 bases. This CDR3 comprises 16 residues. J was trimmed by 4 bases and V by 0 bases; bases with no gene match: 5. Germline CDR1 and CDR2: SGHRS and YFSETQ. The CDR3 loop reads CASSLDASGVYNEQFF. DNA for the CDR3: TGCGCCAGCAGCTTGGATGCTAGCGGGGTTTACAATGAGCAGTTCTTC.

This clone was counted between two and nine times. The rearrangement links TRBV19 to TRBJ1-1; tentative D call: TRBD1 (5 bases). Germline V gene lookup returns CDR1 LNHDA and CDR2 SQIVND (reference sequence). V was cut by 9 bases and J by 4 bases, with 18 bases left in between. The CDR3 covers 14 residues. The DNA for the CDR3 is TGTGCCAGCTTGGCGCAGGGTTTTGGCACTGAAGCTTTCTTT. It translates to CASLAQGFGTEAFF. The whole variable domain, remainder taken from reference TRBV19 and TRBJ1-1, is DGGITQSPKYLFRKEGQNVTLSCEQNLNHDAMYWYRQDPGQGLRLIYYSQIVNDFQKGDIAEGYSVSREKKESFPLTVTSAQKNPTAFYLCASLAQGFGTEAFFGQGTRLTVV.

The CDR3 is CASSRGQTYEQYF. The DNA of the CDR3 is TGTGCCAGTAGCAGGGGTCAAACCTACGAGCAGTACTTC. The rearrangement joins TRBV19 to TRBJ2-7, with D possibly TRBD1 on 6 matching bases. V gave up 6 bases and J gave up 2 bases, with 11 bases separating them. The CDR3 runs to 13 residues. Germline V gene lookup returns CDR1 LNHDA and CDR2 SQIVND (reference sequence).

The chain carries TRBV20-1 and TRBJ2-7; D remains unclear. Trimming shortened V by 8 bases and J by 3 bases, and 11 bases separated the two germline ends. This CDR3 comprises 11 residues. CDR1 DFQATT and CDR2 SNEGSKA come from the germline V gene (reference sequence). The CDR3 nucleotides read TGCAGTATGGGCATTGACTACGAGCAGTACTTC. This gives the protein CSMGIDYEQYF.

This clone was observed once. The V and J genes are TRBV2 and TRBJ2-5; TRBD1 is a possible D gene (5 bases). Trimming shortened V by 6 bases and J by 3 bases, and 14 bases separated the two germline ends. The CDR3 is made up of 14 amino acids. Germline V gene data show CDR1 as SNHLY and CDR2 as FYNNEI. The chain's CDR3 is CASRFQGGEETQYF. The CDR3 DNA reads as TGTGCCAGCAGGTTCCAGGGTGGGGAAGAGACCCAGTACTTC.

This chain's CDR3 is CASSPGLAGAQETQYF. CDR3 bases: TGTGCCAGCTCCCCTGGGCTAGCGGGGGCCCAAGAGACCCAGTACTTC. This chain links TRBV18 with TRBJ2-5; 10 bases match TRBD2. Germline assignment: CDR1 KGHSH and CDR2 LQKENI. The CDR3 has 16 amino acids. Losses at the gene ends were 6 bases for V and 1 base for J; bases not matched to a gene: 8.

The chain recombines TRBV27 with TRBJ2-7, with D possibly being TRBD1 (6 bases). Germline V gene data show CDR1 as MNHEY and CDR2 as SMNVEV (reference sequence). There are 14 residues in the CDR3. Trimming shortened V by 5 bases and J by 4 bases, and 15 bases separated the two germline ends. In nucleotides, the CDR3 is TGTGCCAGCAGTCCCAGGGGTGAGGGGTACGAGCAGTACTTC. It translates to CASSPRGEGYEQYF.

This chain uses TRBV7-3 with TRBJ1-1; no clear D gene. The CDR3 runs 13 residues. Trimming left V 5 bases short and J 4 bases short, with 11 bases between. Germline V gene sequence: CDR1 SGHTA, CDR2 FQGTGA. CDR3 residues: CASSAASGTEAFF. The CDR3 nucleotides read TGTGCCAGCAGCGCCGCCTCGGGCACTGAAGCTTTCTTT.

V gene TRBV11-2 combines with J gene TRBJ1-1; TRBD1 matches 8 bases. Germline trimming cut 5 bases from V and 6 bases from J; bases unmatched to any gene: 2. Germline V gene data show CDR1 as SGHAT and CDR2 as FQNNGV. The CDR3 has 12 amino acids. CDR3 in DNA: TGTGCCAGCAGCCGACAGGGGCCTGAAGCTTTCTTT. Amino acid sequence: CASSRQGPEAFF.

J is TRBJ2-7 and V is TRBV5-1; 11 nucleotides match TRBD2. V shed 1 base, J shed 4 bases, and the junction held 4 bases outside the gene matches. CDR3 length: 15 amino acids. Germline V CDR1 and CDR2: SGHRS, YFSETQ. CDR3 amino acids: CASSLLTSGSYEQYF. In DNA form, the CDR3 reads TGCGCCAGCAGCTTGCTCACTAGCGGGAGTTACGAGCAGTACTTC.

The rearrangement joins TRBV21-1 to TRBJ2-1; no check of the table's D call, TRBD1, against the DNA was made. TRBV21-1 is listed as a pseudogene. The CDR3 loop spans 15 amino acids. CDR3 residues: CASSNQGGSYNEQFF. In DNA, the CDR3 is TGTGCCAGCAGCAATCAGGGGGGCTCCTACAATGAGCAGTTCTTC.

CDR3: CASRGQGAVGELFF. CDR3 DNA: TGTGCCAGTAGGGGACAGGGGGCGGTCGGGGAGCTGTTTTTT. The genes are TRBV19 and TRBJ2-2; 12 bases fit TRBD1. The CDR3 has 14 amino acids. After removal of 6 bases from V and 7 bases from J, the junction contained 3 bases not matched to a gene. The germline V gene encodes CDR1 LNHDA and CDR2 SQIVND (reference sequence).

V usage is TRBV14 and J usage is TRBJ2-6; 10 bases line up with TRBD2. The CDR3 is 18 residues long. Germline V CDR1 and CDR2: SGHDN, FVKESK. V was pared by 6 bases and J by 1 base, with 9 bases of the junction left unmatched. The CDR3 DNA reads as TGTGCCAGCAGGGGCCTAGCGGGAGTGAGTTCTGGGGCCAACGTCCTGACTTTC. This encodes CASRGLAGVSSGANVLTF.